These 5 T cell receptor beta chains originate from one sample sequenced in a study of shared clonotypes between healthy human individuals (dated by TCRdb to 2019 to 2021). Receptor libraries were prepared by the immunoSEQ multiplex PCR assay. Not all clones reach the TCRdb copy of this immuneACCESS table, which keeps in-frame sequences only. Checked studies attribute under half of the gap to unresolved V genes and leave the rest unexplained. The sample table lists over a million clones, 75% to 80% of them with a count of one. The top ten clones comprise roughly 0.56% of the sample. The sequencing sample was made of memory CD4+ T cells from PBMCs. What this sample's cell subset or site label stands for: CD45RA-negative fraction. These receptors all come from a man in his late teens or twenties in good health. Some clones in this sample may be carry-over from other donors' samples.

CDR3 protein: CATRENLNTEAFF. CDR3 in DNA: TGTGCCACACGGGAGAACTTGAACACTGAAGCTTTCTTT. V is TRBV10-3 and J is TRBJ1-1; D call uncertain. The germline gives CDR1 ENHRY, CDR2 SYGVKD. V was clipped by 10 bases and J by 0 bases, with 12 bases between them. This CDR3 is built from 13 residues.

This clone has just one count. The chain carries TRBV7-8 and TRBJ1-5; 9 positions match TRBD1. This CDR3 contains 16 residues. Trimming removed 3 bases from V and 6 bases from J; junction bases left unmatched: 9. Looked up from germline, CDR1 is SGHVS and CDR2 is FQNEAQ. In nucleotides, the CDR3 is TGTGCCAGCAGCTTGACCCCGGGACAGGGCGGTCAGCCCCAGCATTTT. Its protein is CASSLTPGQGGQPQHF.

The chain's CDR3 is CASSRSPGTGINYGYTF. The CDR3 coding sequence is TGTGCCAGCAGCCGAAGTCCCGGGACAGGCATAAACTATGGCTACACCTTC. The chain has TRBV5-6 and TRBJ1-2; 8 bases are shared with TRBD1. This CDR3 is 17 amino acids long. J lost 2 bases, V lost 4 bases, and 13 bases had no gene match. The germline CDR1 and CDR2 sequences are SGHDT and YYEEEE.

J is TRBJ2-1 and V is TRBV5-4, with 12 bases matching TRBD2. Germline CDR1 is SGHNT and CDR2 is YYREEE (reference sequence). The CDR3 extends over 18 amino acids. Trimming cost V 2 bases and J 5 bases; bases outside gene matches: 11. The CDR3 DNA sequence: TGTGCCAGCAGCTTAGACCGACTAGCGGGAGTGAAGGACAATGAGCAGTTCTTC. It translates to CASSLDRLAGVKDNEQFF.

This clone was seen a few times. The CDR3 loop reads CASRPVAGGLGNQPQHF. CDR3 sequence (DNA): TGTGCCAGTAGGCCCGTGGCAGGGGGTTTGGGCAATCAGCCCCAGCATTTT. This rearrangement joins TRBV19 to TRBJ1-5; 7 positions agree with TRBD1. The J segment lost 2 bases and the V segment lost 6 bases, leaving 13 bases of the junction unmatched. Germline-derived CDR1 and CDR2 are LNHDA and SQIVND (reference sequence). CDR3 size: 17 residues.